The 10 T cell receptor beta chains presented below share a single source sample, sequenced in a study of T cells in Graves' hyperthyroidism and ophthalmopathy. The investigators amplified TCR beta CDR3 regions from RNA transcripts. TCR CDR3 regions were first amplified by RT-PCR with HTBI primers. MiXCR was run by TCRdb on the multiplex PCR reads, yielding one entry per CDR3 protein. The sample records around 200,000 distinct CDR3 sequences, about a sixth being singletons. The specimen sequenced was blood. These receptors were obtained from a woman aged 45-60 years with Graves' hyperthyroidism.

At least ten counts were recorded for this clonotype. V gene TRBV29-1 combines with J gene TRBJ1-1, with TRBD1 matching 7 bases. The V and J ends lost 6 bases and 1 base, in that order; junction bases with no gene match: 5. Germline V lookup: CDR1 SQVTM, CDR2 ANQGSEA. This CDR3 region has 13 residues. The CDR3 sequence is CSVWTGPNTEAFF. CDR3 DNA: TGCAGCGTCTGGACAGGACCGAACACTGAAGCTTTCTTT.

This clonotype has a count of ten or more. This chain uses TRBV11-2 with TRBJ1-1; TRBD1 matches at 7 bases. Losses at the gene ends were 7 bases for V and 0 bases for J; bases not matched to a gene: 5. Germline CDR1 and CDR2: SGHAT and FQNNGV. The CDR3 covers 14 residues. CDR3: CASNPGQLNTEAFF. CDR3 sequence (DNA): TGTGCCAGCAACCCGGGACAGCTGAACACTGAAGCTTTCTTT.

This clonotype appeared many times. The DNA of the CDR3 is TGTGCCAGCAGGACGGCCAGCAATCAGCCCCAGCATTTT. Protein: CASRTASNQPQHF. The rearrangement joins TRBV27 to TRBJ1-5, with unresolved D. Germline assignment: CDR1 MNHEY and CDR2 SMNVEV (reference sequence). This CDR3 has 13 residues. V lost 6 bases and J 1 base, leaving 7 bases between the germline ends.

There are many counts of this clonotype. The chain employs TRBV4-3 and TRBJ2-7; 8 bases match TRBD2. Per the germline V gene, CDR1 is LGHNA and CDR2 is YSLEER. J gave up 0 bases and V 1 base, and 5 bases lay outside the gene matches. This CDR3 is 16 amino acids long. The CDR3 sequence: CASSQGLAGSSYEQYF. The DNA for the CDR3 is TGCGCCAGCAGCCAAGGCTTAGCGGGGAGCTCCTACGAGCAGTACTTC.

To note about this clonotype: At one end, the junction sequence differs from germline, possibly due to a read error. This chain links TRBV20-1 with TRBJ2-7; TRBD1 aligns across 11 bases. CDR3 size: 15 residues. Per the germline V gene, CDR1 is DFQATT and CDR2 is SNEGSKA (reference sequence). CDR3 sequence reads: CSARNRDRGTYGQYF. In DNA, the CDR3 is TGCAGTGCTAGAAACCGGGACAGGGGGACCTACGGGCAGTACTTC.

Note on this clonotype: At one end the junction does not follow the germline gene, possibly because of a read error. J is TRBJ2-1 and V is TRBV2; 8 nucleotides match TRBD1. CDR1 is SNHLY and CDR2 is FYNNEI in the germline V gene. CDR3 length equals 14 residues. In nucleotides, the CDR3 is TGTGACAGCAGTGAACGGACAGGGCCAGGGGAGCAGTTCTTC. This gives the protein CDSSERTGPGEQFF.

This chain links TRBV28 with TRBJ1-1; D call uncertain. Germline CDR1 is MDHEN and CDR2 is SYDVKM. This CDR3 comprises 15 residues. V was clipped by 3 bases and J by 2 bases, with 13 bases between them. Here the CDR3 DNA reads TGTGCCAGCAGTTTTAGGCCTGCTACCAACACTGAAGCTTTCTTT. Translation: CASSFRPATNTEAFF.

About this clonotype: This could be a read error, since a much larger clone is one nucleotide away. The chain is built from TRBV12-3 or TRBV12-4 and TRBJ1-2, with a possible D match to TRBD1 (6 bases). The V end was cut by 5 bases, the J end by 7 bases, with 11 bases between. This CDR3 comprises 12 residues. The CDR3 DNA follows: TGTGCCAGCAGTCGGGGGGCTCCTGGCTACACCTTC. This gives the protein CASSRGAPGYTF.

This clonotype was seen ten or more times. This rearrangement joins TRBV12-3 or TRBV12-4 to TRBJ2-2; 15 bases match TRBD2. Trimming cost V 3 bases and J 5 bases; bases outside gene matches: 7. The CDR3 is 18 amino acids. CDR3 amino acids: CASSFRGLAGGGTGELFF. The CDR3 coding sequence is TGTGCCAGCAGTTTTCGGGGACTAGCGGGGGGTGGAACCGGGGAGCTGTTTTTT.

This clonotype was seen many times. The CDR3 reads CASSLSGGRTGELFF. The CDR3 nucleotides read TGTGCCAGTAGTCTAAGCGGGGGTCGGACCGGGGAGCTGTTTTTT. The chain links TRBV19 to TRBJ2-2; 8 bases are a match to TRBD2. The CDR3 spans 15 residues. Losses at the gene ends were 5 bases for V and 5 bases for J; bases not matched to a gene: 7. Germline V gives CDR1 LNHDA, CDR2 SQIVND (reference sequence).